The rows below give T cell receptor beta chains drawn from one sample of a study of T cell repertoires and leukemia-associated antigens. TCRdb fed the 5' RACE reads into MiXCR, producing one record per CDR3 protein. The data hold about 12,000 distinct CDR3 sequences, with 35% to 50% observed a single time. Antigens for these TCRs are unknown. The sequenced sample consisted of CD3+ T cells sorted from blood and cultured. These receptors came from a female donor in good health. CDR3s include the opening cysteine and the closing phenylalanine or tryptophan. The D gene is left open where the match is weak. Rows give clone size only sometimes, using once, few, many, or a class for an expanded clone.

TRBJ2-5 | many | TRBV7-2 | NA | CASSLGNGGTQYF | TGTGCCAGCAGCTTGGGAAATGGAGGAACCCAGTACTTC
TRBJ2-7 | NA | TRBV6-2/TRBV6-3 | NA | CASSRGLYEQYF | TGTGCCAGCAGCCGGGGCCTGTACGAGCAGTACTTC
TRBJ1-1 | few | TRBV5-1 | NA | CASSFHGRTEAFF | TGCGCCAGCAGCTTCCACGGGCGGACTGAAGCTTTCTTT
TRBJ2-1 | medium-sized | TRBV7-2 | NA | CASSLDGVIEQFF | TGTGCCAGCAGCTTAGATGGAGTGATCGAGCAGTTCTTC
TRBJ2-5 | once | TRBV9 | NA | CASSAVGTPGQETQYF | TGTGCCAGCAGCGCCGTCGGGACCCCCGGACAAGAGACCCAGTACTTC
TRBJ2-1 | NA | TRBV29-1 | TRBD1 | CSVAGQGNEQLF | TGCAGCGTGGCCGGACAGGGGAATGAGCAGCTCTTC
TRBJ1-2 | many | TRBV12-3/TRBV12-4 | NA | CASSPDFPYGYTF | TGTGCCAGCAGTCCGGATTTCCCCTATGGCTACACCTTC
TRBJ2-7 | medium-sized | TRBV3-1 | NA | CASSQVSGSYYEQYF | TGTGCCAGCAGCCAAGTATCAGGGAGTTACTACGAGCAGTACTTC
TRBJ1-2 | NA | TRBV5-1 | NA | CASSQRDGYTF | TGCGCCAGCAGTCAGAGGGATGGCTACACCTTC
TRBJ2-4 | NA | TRBV20-1 | TRBD2 | CSAESGRGNIQYF | TGCAGTGCCGAAAGCGGGAGGGGTAACATTCAGTACTTC
TRBJ1-1 | NA | TRBV9 | NA | CATLWGQMNTEAFF | TGTGCCACATTGTGGGGACAAATGAACACTGAAGCTTTCTTT